The 28 T cell receptor beta chains presented below share a single source sample, sequenced in a study of shared clonotypes between healthy human individuals. TCRdb's table, derived via immunoSEQ multiplex PCR, lists solely in-frame clones and lacks some. Among some 500,000 clones listed, 79% were seen once. The material sequenced was PBMCs. The receptor source for this set is a woman aged 40 to 49 in good health. Some clones in this sample may be carry-over from other donors' samples.

J is TRBJ2-7 and V is TRBV4-2; 7 bases map to TRBD2. V was clipped by 0 bases and J by 7 bases; unmatched bases: 15. The CDR3 is made up of 17 amino acids. Germline V gene lookup returns CDR1 LGHNA and CDR2 YNFKEQ. CDR3 protein: CASSQDRASGVLREQYF. In nucleotides, the CDR3 is TGTGCCAGCAGCCAAGATAGGGCTAGCGGCGTCCTACGAGAGCAGTACTTC.

The J gene is TRBJ2-3, the V gene TRBV11-2; no definite D call. V was trimmed by 2 bases and J by 2 bases, leaving 8 bases between them. CDR3 length: 14 residues. Germline lookup yields CDR1 SGHAT and CDR2 FQNNGV. DNA for the CDR3: TGTGCCAGCAGCTTAAATCGCTACACAGATACGCAGTATTTT. This translates into CASSLNRYTDTQYF.

In DNA, the CDR3 is TGTGCCAGTAGAGAGGGGCGGGACACCGGGGAGCTGTTTTTT. Protein product: CASREGRDTGELFF. The chain has TRBV19 and TRBJ2-2, with D perhaps assigned TRBD1 or TRBD2 (5 bases each). CDR3 length equals 14 residues. Germline V gives CDR1 LNHDA, CDR2 SQIVND (reference sequence). V was trimmed by 6 bases and J by 3 bases, leaving 11 bases between them.

This clone was found once. The chain links TRBV5-1 to TRBJ2-1; a possible D gene is TRBD1 (5 bases). Trimming took off 1 base at V and 8 bases at J, with 10 bases between the two ends. CDR3 length equals 13 residues. Germline CDR1 reads SGHRS; CDR2 reads YFSETQ. CDR3 DNA: TGCGCCAGCAGCTTGCCAGGGTCGGATGAGCAGTTCTTC. It encodes CASSLPGSDEQFF.

This clone appeared a few times. The gene calls are TRBV30 and TRBJ2-7; D not resolved. CDR3 length: 15 residues. Germline values: CDR1 GTSNPN, CDR2 SVGIG (reference sequence). Trimming removed 3 bases from V and 2 bases from J, with 17 bases in between. The CDR3 loop reads CAWRRTGAGAYEQYF. In DNA, the CDR3 is TGTGCCTGGAGGCGCACGGGCGCTGGGGCCTACGAGCAGTACTTC. Complete variable domain (other parts from reference TRBV30 and TRBJ2-7): SQTIHQWPATLVQPVGSPLSLECTVEGTSNPNLYWYRQAAGRGLQLLFYSVGIGQISSEVPQNLSASRPQDRQFILSSKKLLLSDSGFYLCAWRRTGAGAYEQYFGPGTRLTVT.

The chain couples TRBV7-2 to TRBJ2-3; D gene unclear. V was cut by 3 bases and J by 8 bases, with 9 bases left in between. Germline V lookup: CDR1 SGHTA, CDR2 FQGNSA. The CDR3 spans 12 residues. The CDR3 DNA sequence: TGTGCCAGCAGCTTTAGAACCGGTACGCAGTATTTT. It codes for CASSFRTGTQYF.

Of note for this clone: Other DNA sequences in this sample translate to the same CDR3. The chain joins TRBV9 to TRBJ2-7; D ambiguous. The germline CDR1 and CDR2 sequences are SGDLS and YYNGEE. The length of the CDR3 is 14 residues. Trimming pared 0 bases from V and 1 base from J, leaving 8 bases between. This CDR3 reads CASSVGGRSYEQYF. The CDR3 nucleotides read TGTGCCAGCAGCGTAGGTGGACGGTCCTACGAGCAGTACTTC.

The chain has TRBV11-2 and TRBJ2-7; unclear D gene. This CDR3 is 14 amino acids long. Germline V gene data show CDR1 as SGHAT and CDR2 as FQNNGV. Deletions cut 5 bases from V and 7 bases from J, with 18 bases between. In nucleotides, the CDR3 is TGTGCCAGCAGCCGACCAACCCTCTTTTGGGAGCAGTACTTC. The encoded protein is CASSRPTLFWEQYF.

V gene TRBV6-5 combines with J gene TRBJ1-5; 7 bases are a match to TRBD1. CDR1 and CDR2 (germline): MNHEY, SVGAGI. The CDR3 has 13 residues. V dropped 6 bases and J dropped 7; count of bases not matched to a gene: 6. The CDR3 nucleotides are TGTGCCAGCAGAGACAGGGCGGGACAGCCCCAGCATTTT. Its translation: CASRDRAGQPQHF.

The CDR3 DNA is TGTGCCAGCAGCGCGCATGGGACTACCAACAATGAGCAGTTCTTC. Translation: CASSAHGTTNNEQFF. This chain joins TRBV7-9 and TRBJ2-1; 7 bases map to TRBD2. The germline gives CDR1 SEHNR, CDR2 FQNEAQ (reference sequence). The ends lost 5 bases at V and 5 bases at J; junction bases unmatched: 9. The CDR3 totals 15 residues.

With regard to this clone: The junction and the germline gene differ at one end; a read error may be behind it. V usage is TRBV10-2 and J usage is TRBJ1-4; D is uncertain. This CDR3 spans 12 amino acids. Germline-derived CDR1 and CDR2 are WSHSY and SAAADI. The CDR3 region is CASGESKEKLFF. DNA for the CDR3: TGCGCCAGCGGTGAGTCGAAAGAAAAACTGTTTTTT.

J is TRBJ2-5 and V is TRBV5-1; 13 bases align to TRBD2. This CDR3 contains 16 residues. J was trimmed by 5 bases and V by 4 bases; bases with no gene match: 8. Germline V gives CDR1 SGHRS, CDR2 YFSETQ. In DNA, the CDR3 is TGCGCCAGCAGCAGCCAAGGACTAGCGGGAGTGGAGACCCAGTACTTC. Its translation: CASSSQGLAGVETQYF.

A few counts support this clone. The gene calls are TRBV27 and TRBJ2-2; TRBD1 matches at 8 bases. The CDR3 is 14 amino acids. Unmatched junction bases numbered 1, after V lost 2 bases and J lost 5 bases. From germline, CDR1 is MNHEY and CDR2 SMNVEV (reference sequence). In DNA, the CDR3 is TGTGCCAGCAGTTTAAACAGGGGGACCGGGGAGCTGTTTTTT. Translated: CASSLNRGTGELFF.

The V gene is TRBV7-2, the J gene TRBJ2-1, with 10 nucleotides matching TRBD2. The V and J ends lost 10 bases and 4 bases, in that order; junction bases with no gene match: 4. Germline V CDR1 and CDR2: SGHTA, FQGNSA. The length of the CDR3 is 13 residues. The CDR3 spells CAIISGRYNEQFF. For the CDR3, the DNA is TGTGCCATCATTAGCGGGAGGTACAATGAGCAGTTCTTC.

The table lists this clone with a few counts. The chain is built from TRBV18 and TRBJ1-2; no reliable D call. Germline CDR1 reads KGHSH; CDR2 reads LQKENI. The length of the CDR3 is 13 residues. V gave up 5 bases and J gave up 6 bases, with 13 bases separating them. In DNA form, the CDR3 reads TGTGCCAGCTCAAGGACGGCTTGGGATGGCTACACCTTC. Amino acids: CASSRTAWDGYTF. Drawing the rest from reference TRBV18 and TRBJ1-2, the complete variable domain is NAGVMQNPRHLVRRRGQEARLRCSPMKGHSHVYWYRQLPEEGLKFMVYLQKENIIDESGMPKERFSAEFPKEGPSILRIQQVVRGDSAAYFCASSRTAWDGYTFGSGTRLTVV.

CDR3 protein: CASSLGLAGGNNEQFF. The CDR3 nucleotides read TGTGCCAGCAGCTTGGGACTAGCGGGAGGGAACAATGAGCAGTTCTTC. This chain joins TRBV5-4 and TRBJ2-1; the match to TRBD2 covers 14 bases. CDR1 and CDR2 (germline): SGHNT, YYREEE (reference sequence). Losses at the gene ends were 0 bases for V and 5 bases for J; bases not matched to a gene: 1. There are 16 residues in the CDR3.

The chain links TRBV4-1 to TRBJ2-7, with D hard to call. This CDR3 is built from 15 residues. Trimming cost V 0 bases and J 0 bases, with 9 bases left between them. The germline V gene encodes CDR1 MGHRA and CDR2 YSYEKL. CDR3 DNA sequence: TGCGCCAGCAGCCAAGAAGGCAGTAACTCCTACGAGCAGTACTTC. Residues: CASSQEGSNSYEQYF.

The sample holds one count of this clone. The V gene is TRBV7-2, the J gene TRBJ2-3; D may match TRBD1 or TRBD2 (5 bases each). V was pared by 3 bases and J by 14 bases, with 18 bases between. Germline V gene lookup returns CDR1 SGHTA and CDR2 FQGNSA. CDR3 size: 13 residues. CDR3 residues: CASSFRGDPLSYF. CDR3 sequence (DNA): TGTGCCAGCAGCTTTCGTGGGGACCCCTTGTCGTATTTT.

V usage is TRBV2 and J usage is TRBJ2-7; 14 bases match TRBD2. The CDR3 runs to 16 residues. J gave up 1 base and V 7 bases, and 6 bases lay outside the gene matches. Germline V gives CDR1 SNHLY, CDR2 FYNNEI. The CDR3 region is CASTGTSGSGSYEQYF. DNA of the CDR3: TGTGCCAGCACAGGGACTAGCGGGAGTGGGTCCTACGAGCAGTACTTC.

This clone was recorded once. The V gene is TRBV4-2, the J gene TRBJ2-2; maybe TRBD1 (5 bases). The germline gives CDR1 LGHNA, CDR2 YNFKEQ. V lost 3 bases and J 3 bases, leaving 14 bases between the germline ends. This CDR3 region has 16 residues. This chain's CDR3 is CASSHLGGRDTGELFF. The CDR3 bases are TGTGCCAGCAGCCACTTGGGCGGCAGGGACACCGGGGAGCTGTTTTTT.

The chain employs TRBV16 and TRBJ2-1; D is uncertain. Germline lookup yields CDR1 KGHSY and CDR2 FQNENV. V was shortened by 6 bases and J by 8 bases, with 8 bases between the two germline ends. The CDR3 is 11 residues long. The CDR3 coding sequence is TGTGCCAGCAGTCTCCTATATGAGCAGTTCTTC. Its protein is CASSLLYEQFF.

The V call is TRBV5-1, the J call TRBJ2-5; 9 bases agree with TRBD2. The CDR3 totals 16 residues. Unmatched junction bases numbered 12, after V lost 7 bases and J lost 2 bases. Germline loops: CDR1 SGHRS, CDR2 YFSETQ. As DNA, the CDR3 is TGCGCCAGCTCCTCGGCCCTAGCGGGAAGGCAAGAGACCCAGTACTTC. Protein: CASSSALAGRQETQYF.

The chain combines TRBV10-2 with TRBJ1-1; TRBD1 matches at 11 bases. CDR3 size: 14 residues. Germline-derived CDR1 and CDR2 are WSHSY and SAAADI. V lost 4 bases and J lost 5; bases outside the gene matches: 3. This CDR3 reads CASSGGQGETEAFF. In nucleotides, the CDR3 is TGCGCCAGCAGTGGGGGACAGGGGGAGACTGAAGCTTTCTTT.

The rearrangement uses TRBV29-1 and TRBJ2-5; 12 bases map to TRBD2. The germline CDR1 and CDR2 sequences are SQVTM and ANQGSEA. The J segment lost 5 bases and the V segment lost 7 bases, leaving 8 bases of the junction unmatched. CDR3 size: 14 residues. The CDR3: CSAETSGSRETQYF. CDR3 DNA: TGCAGCGCCGAGACTAGCGGGAGTCGGGAGACCCAGTACTTC. Together with reference TRBV29-1 and TRBJ2-5, the CDR3 gives the full variable domain: SAVISQKPSRDICQRGTSLTIQCQVDSQVTMMFWYRQQPGQSLTLIATANQGSEATYESGFVIDKFPISRPNLTFSTLTVSNMSPEDSSIYLCSAETSGSRETQYFGPGTRLLVL.

The chain carries TRBV28 and TRBJ1-2, with D unresolved. Germline V gives CDR1 MDHEN, CDR2 SYDVKM. Trimming stripped 1 base from V and 8 bases from J, with 8 bases between. CDR3 size: 12 residues. CDR3 loop: CASSLSGSGYTF. CDR3 nucleotides: TGTGCCAGCAGTTTATCTGGGAGCGGCTACACCTTC.

The J gene is TRBJ2-1, the V gene TRBV5-1; 14 nucleotides agree with TRBD2. V dropped 4 bases and J dropped 9; count of bases not matched to a gene: 9. This CDR3 spans 16 amino acids. Germline V gene sequence: CDR1 SGHRS, CDR2 YFSETQ. The CDR3 DNA is TGCGCCAGCAGCCTCAATGCGGGACTAGCGGGAGCTGAGCAGTTCTTC. Amino acid sequence: CASSLNAGLAGAEQFF.

The chain carries TRBV6-6 and TRBJ2-7; possibly TRBD1 for D (6 bases). V gave up 5 bases and J gave up 3 bases, with 17 bases separating them. CDR3 length: 15 residues. CDR1 and CDR2 from the germline V gene are MNHNY and SVGAGI (reference sequence). The CDR3 DNA sequence: TGTGCCAGCAGTGCCGGGACATATACTATCTACGAGCAGTACTTC. Its protein product is CASSAGTYTIYEQYF.

The J gene is TRBJ2-7, the V gene TRBV28, with 10 nucleotides matching TRBD2. Trimming cost V 5 bases and J 0 bases; bases outside gene matches: 13. This CDR3 is 18 amino acids long. Germline assignment: CDR1 MDHEN and CDR2 SYDVKM. The CDR3 reads CASSLGLAGVYNSYEQYF. In nucleotides, the CDR3 is TGTGCCAGCAGTCTCGGGCTAGCGGGAGTCTACAACTCCTACGAGCAGTACTTC.